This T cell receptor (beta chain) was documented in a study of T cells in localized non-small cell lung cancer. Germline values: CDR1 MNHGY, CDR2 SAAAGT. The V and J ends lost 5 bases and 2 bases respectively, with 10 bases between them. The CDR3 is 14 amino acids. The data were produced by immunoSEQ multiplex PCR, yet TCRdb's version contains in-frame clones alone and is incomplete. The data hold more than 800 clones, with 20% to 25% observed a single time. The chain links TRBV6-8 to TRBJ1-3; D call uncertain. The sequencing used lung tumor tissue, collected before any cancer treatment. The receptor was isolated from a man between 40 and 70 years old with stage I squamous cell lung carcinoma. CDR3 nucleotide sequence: TGTGCCAGCAGTACAAGGGTTGCTGGAAACACCATATATTTT. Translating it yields CASSTRVAGNTIYF.